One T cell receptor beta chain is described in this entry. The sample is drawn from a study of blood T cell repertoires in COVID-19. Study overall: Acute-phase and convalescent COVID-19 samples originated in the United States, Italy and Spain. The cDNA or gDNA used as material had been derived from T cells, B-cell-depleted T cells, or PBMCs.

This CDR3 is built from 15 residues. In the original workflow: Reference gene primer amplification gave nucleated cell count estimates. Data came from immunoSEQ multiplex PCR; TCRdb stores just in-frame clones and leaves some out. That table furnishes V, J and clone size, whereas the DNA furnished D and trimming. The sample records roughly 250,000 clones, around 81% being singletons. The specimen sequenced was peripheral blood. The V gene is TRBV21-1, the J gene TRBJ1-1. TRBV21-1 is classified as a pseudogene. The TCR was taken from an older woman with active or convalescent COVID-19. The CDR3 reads CASSKKEKLNTEAFF. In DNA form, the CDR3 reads TGTGCCAGCAGCAAAAAGGAGAAGCTAAACACTGAAGCTTTCTTT.